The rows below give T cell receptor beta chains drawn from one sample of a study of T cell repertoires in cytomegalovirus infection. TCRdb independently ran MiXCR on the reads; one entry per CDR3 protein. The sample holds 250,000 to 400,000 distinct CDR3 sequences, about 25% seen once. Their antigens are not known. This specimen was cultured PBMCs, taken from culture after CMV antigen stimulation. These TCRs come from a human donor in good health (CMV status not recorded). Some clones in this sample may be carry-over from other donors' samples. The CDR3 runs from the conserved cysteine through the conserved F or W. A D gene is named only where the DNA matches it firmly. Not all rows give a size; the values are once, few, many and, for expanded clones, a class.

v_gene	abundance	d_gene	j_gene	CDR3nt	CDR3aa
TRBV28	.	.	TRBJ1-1	TGTGCCAGCAAAGCACCAGGGGCAGGGACTGAAGCTTTCTTT	CASKAPGAGTEAFF
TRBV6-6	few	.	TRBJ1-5	TGTGCCAGCAAACCCCTGCTTTTACAAAGACGAAGCAATCAGCCCCAGCATTTT	CASKPLLLQRRSNQPQHF
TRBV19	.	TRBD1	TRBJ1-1	TGTGCCAGTAGTGCCAACAGGGGGCCAACTGAAGCTTTCTTT	CASSANRGPTEAFF
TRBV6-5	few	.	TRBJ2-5	TGTGCCAGCAGTTACTCGAGCGACACTGGGGCAGAGACCCAGTACTTC	CASSYSSDTGAETQYF
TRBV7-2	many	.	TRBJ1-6	TGTGCCAGCAGCCTATCATCACCCCTCCACTTT	CASSLSSPLHF
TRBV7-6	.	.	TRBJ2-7	TGTGCCAGCAGCTTATCCGGGGGCCGCGAGCAGTACTTC	CASSLSGGREQYF
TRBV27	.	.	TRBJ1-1	TGTGCCAGCAGTAAAGACCCCGTCCTGAACACTGAAGCTTTCTTT	CASSKDPVLNTEAFF
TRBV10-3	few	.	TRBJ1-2	TGTGCCATCAGCCCTCCGGGGGGCTCCTATGGCTACACCTTC	CAISPPGGSYGYTF
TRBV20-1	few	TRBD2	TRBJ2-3	TGCAGTGCTAGTGGTCTAGCGGGAGGGGCAGATACGCAGTATTTT	CSASGLAGGADTQYF
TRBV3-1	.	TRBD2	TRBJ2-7	TGTGCCAGCAGCCAAGAAGCGGGACTAGCGGGCTACGAGCAGTACTTC	CASSQEAGLAGYEQYF
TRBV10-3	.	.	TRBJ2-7	TGTGCCATCGGGCTCCAGGGACACGAGCAGTACTTC	CAIGLQGHEQYF
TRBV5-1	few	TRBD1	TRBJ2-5	TGCGCCAGCAGCTTTCAGGGGGCGAAGGAGACCCAGTACTTC	CASSFQGAKETQYF
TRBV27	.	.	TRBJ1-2	TGTGCCAGCAGTTTATCGCTCCAGGGGTCCGTGGTCGGGGGCTACACCTTC	CASSLSLQGSVVGGYTF
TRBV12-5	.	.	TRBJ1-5	TGTGCTAGTGGGCGGATGGGCCAGCCCCAGCATTTT	CASGRMGQPQHF
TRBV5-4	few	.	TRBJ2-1	TGTGCCAGCGGCATGGGGGCCCCGAGCTCCTACAATGAGCAGTTCTTC	CASGMGAPSSYNEQFF
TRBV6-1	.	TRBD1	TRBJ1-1	TGTGCCAGCAGGAATATACAGGGGTCGAGGAGGAACACTGAAGCTTTCTTT	CASRNIQGSRRNTEAFF
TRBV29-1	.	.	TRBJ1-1	TGCAGCGTTGCCCTCATTCCGGACAGTGAAGCTTTCTTT	CSVALIPDSEAFF
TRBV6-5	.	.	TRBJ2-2	TGTGCCAGCACCGGAAGGGGTCTAGAGGACACCGGGGAGCTGTTTTTT	CASTGRGLEDTGELFF
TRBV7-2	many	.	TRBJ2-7	TGTGCCAGCAGCCCCCACAGGGCTACTGGAGAGCAGTACTTC	CASSPHRATGEQYF
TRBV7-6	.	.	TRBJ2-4	TGTGCCAGCAGCTTATTTGAGGACATTCAGTACTTC	CASSLFEDIQYF
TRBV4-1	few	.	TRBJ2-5	TGCGCCAGCAGTCCAAACGGGGCAGAGACCCAGTACTTC	CASSPNGAETQYF
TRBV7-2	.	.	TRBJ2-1	TGTGCCAGCAGCTCAAAGGGTGGGGAAAAGGAGTTCTTC	CASSSKGGEKEFF
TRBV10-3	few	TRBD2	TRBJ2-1	TGTGCCTCGGGACTAGCGGGCTTAACGGAGGGTGAGCAGTTCTTC	CASGLAGLTEGEQFF
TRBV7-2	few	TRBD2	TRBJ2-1	TGTGCCAGCAGCTCGGCCTCCCTAGCGGGCTCCTACAATGAGCAGTTCTTC	CASSSASLAGSYNEQFF
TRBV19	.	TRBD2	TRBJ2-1	TGTGCCAGTAGTACACTAGCGGGACCTTACAATGAGCAGTTCTTC	CASSTLAGPYNEQFF
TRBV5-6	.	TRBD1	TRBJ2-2	TGTGCCACCTGGACAGGGATAATTAACACCGGGGAGCTGTTTTTT	CATWTGIINTGELFF
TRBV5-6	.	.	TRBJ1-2	TGTGCCAGCAGCATGCGGTTCGGGTATGGCTACACCTTC	CASSMRFGYGYTF
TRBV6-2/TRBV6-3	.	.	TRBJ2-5	TGTGCCAGCAGGACTATAGAGACCCAGTACTTC	CASRTIETQYF
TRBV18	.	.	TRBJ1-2	TGTGCCAGCTCACCAGGGCCCGGAGATGGCTACACCTTC	CASSPGPGDGYTF
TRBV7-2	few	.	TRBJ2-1	TGTGCCAGCAGTGTGGCAGCCACCTACAATGAGCAGTTCTTC	CASSVAATYNEQFF
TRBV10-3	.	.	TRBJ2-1	TGTGCCATCAGTGAAGGGAGCAGGGCCGACAATGAGCAGTTCTTC	CAISEGSRADNEQFF
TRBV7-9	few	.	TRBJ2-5	TGTGCCAGCAGCTCCCCGCAAACTCTAGAAGAGACCCAGTACTTC	CASSSPQTLEETQYF
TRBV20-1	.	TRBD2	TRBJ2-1	TGCAGTGCTAGAAGGACTAGCGGAGACTACAATGAGCAGTTCTTC	CSARRTSGDYNEQFF
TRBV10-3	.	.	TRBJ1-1	TGTGCCATCCAAGCGAGGGGCGCAGGCACTGAAGCTTTCTTT	CAIQARGAGTEAFF
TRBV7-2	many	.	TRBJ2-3	TGTGCCAGCAGTTTTCAGCGGGCAAGCACAGATACGCAGTATTTT	CASSFQRASTDTQYF
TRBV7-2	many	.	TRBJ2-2	TGTGCCAGCAAGAAAGGCGCGAACACCGGGGAGCTGTTTTTT	CASKKGANTGELFF
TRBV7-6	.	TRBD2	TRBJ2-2	TGTGCCAGCAGCCCCCCCCGAGGAGCGGGAGAAGACACCGGGGAGCTGTTTTTT	CASSPPRGAGEDTGELFF
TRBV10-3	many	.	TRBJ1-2	TGTGCCATCAGTGATCGTATAGCGAACTATGGCTACACCTTC	CAISDRIANYGYTF
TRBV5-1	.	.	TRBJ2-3	TGCGCCAGTTCTCGGGCCCTCGGGGCAGATACGCAGTATTTT	CASSRALGADTQYF
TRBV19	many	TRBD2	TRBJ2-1	TGTGCCAGTAGTATGGATAGGGCTAGCGGTTTCTACAATGAGCAGTTCTTC	CASSMDRASGFYNEQFF
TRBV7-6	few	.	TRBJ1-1	TGTGCCAGCAGCTTATACGTTGCGAGGGAAGCTTTCTTT	CASSLYVAREAFF
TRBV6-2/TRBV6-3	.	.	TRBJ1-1	TGTGCCAGCAGCCTGGACCGCCAGGATGTATCTGAAGCTTTCTTT	CASSLDRQDVSEAFF
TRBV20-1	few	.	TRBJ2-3	TGCAGTGCCCAGAACTCATCGACCCGCTACTGGGATACGCAGTATTTT	CSAQNSSTRYWDTQYF
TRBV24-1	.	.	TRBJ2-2	TGTGCCACCAGTGTGTCAGGGAAGGCCGGGGAGCTGTTTTTT	CATSVSGKAGELFF
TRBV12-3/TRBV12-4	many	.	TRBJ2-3	TGTGCCAGCAGTTTCGGCGGGATGAGCACAGATACGCAGTATTTT	CASSFGGMSTDTQYF
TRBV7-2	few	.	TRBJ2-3	TGTGCCAGCAGCTTAGGGACCGGGACTTGGCCAGATACGCAGTATTTT	CASSLGTGTWPDTQYF
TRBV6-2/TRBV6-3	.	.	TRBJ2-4	TGTGCCAGCAGTTACTTGGAGATGGAAAACATTCAGTACTTC	CASSYLEMENIQYF
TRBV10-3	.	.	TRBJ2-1	TGTGCCATCAGAGGGCAGAGCTCCTACAATGAGCAGTTCTTC	CAIRGQSSYNEQFF
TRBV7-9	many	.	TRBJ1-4	TGTGCCAGCAGCTTAATCGGTGAAGGTGCAACTAATGAAAAACTGTTTTTT	CASSLIGEGATNEKLFF
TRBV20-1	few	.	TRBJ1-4	TGCAGTGCCCCAGAAGGGGTGGTCGAAAAACTGTTTTTT	CSAPEGVVEKLFF
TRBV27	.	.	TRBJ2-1	TGTGCCAGCAGTTCTCGGGGCTTTTACAATGAGCAGTTCTTC	CASSSRGFYNEQFF
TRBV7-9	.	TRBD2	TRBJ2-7	TGTGCCAGCAGCCCCCGGGGGGGCCACTACGAGCAGTACTTC	CASSPRGGHYEQYF
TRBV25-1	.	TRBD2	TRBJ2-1	TGTGCCAGCAGGGAGGTGGGAGGGGTCTACAATGAGCAGTTCTTC	CASREVGGVYNEQFF
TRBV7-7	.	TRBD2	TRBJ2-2	TGTGCCAGCAGCTCGAGTGGACTAGCGGGAGGGCCGGGTACCGGGGAGCTGTTTTTT	CASSSSGLAGGPGTGELFF
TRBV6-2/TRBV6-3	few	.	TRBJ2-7	TGTGCCAGCAGCCAGGACTACGAGCAGTACTTC	CASSQDYEQYF
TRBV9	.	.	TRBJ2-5	TGTGCCAGCAGCCCCCGGTTCGGGACTTTACAAGAGACCCAGTACTTC	CASSPRFGTLQETQYF
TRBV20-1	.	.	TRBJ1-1	TGCAGTGCTAGAAGAGTAGGAATAAACACTGAAGCTTTCTTT	CSARRVGINTEAFF